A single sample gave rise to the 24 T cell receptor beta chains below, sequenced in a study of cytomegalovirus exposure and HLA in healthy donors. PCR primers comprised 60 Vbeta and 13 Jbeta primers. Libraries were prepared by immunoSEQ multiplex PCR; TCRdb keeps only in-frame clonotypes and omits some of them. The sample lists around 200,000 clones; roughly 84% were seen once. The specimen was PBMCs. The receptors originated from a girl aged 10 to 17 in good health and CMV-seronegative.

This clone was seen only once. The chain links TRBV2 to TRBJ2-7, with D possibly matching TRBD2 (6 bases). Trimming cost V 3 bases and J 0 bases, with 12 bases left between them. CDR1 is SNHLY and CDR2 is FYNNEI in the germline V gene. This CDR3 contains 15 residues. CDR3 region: CASSEAGFSSYEQYF. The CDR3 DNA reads TGTGCCAGCAGTGAGGCGGGGTTCTCCTCCTACGAGCAGTACTTC.

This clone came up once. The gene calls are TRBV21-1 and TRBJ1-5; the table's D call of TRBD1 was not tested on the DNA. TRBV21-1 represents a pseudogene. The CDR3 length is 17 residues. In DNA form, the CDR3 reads TGTGCCAGGCATACCGGGACAGGCCCTAATAGCAATCAGCCCCAGCATTTT. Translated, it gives CARHTGTGPNSNQPQHF.

As DNA, the CDR3 is TGTGCCAGCAGCGTAGTTGGGGGGTCCGGGGAGCTGTTTTTT. It yields the protein CASSVVGGSGELFF. This chain links TRBV9 with TRBJ2-2, with a possible D match to TRBD2 (6 bases). The germline V and J ends were trimmed by 0 bases and 6 bases, with 9 bases remaining between them. CDR1 is SGDLS, CDR2 YYNGEE, per germline. This CDR3 is 14 amino acids long. Complete variable domain (other parts from reference TRBV9 and TRBJ2-2): DSGVTQTPKHLITATGQRVTLRCSPRSGDLSVYWYQQSLDQGLQFLIQYYNGEERAKGNILERFSAQQFPDLHSELNLSSLELGDSALYFCASSVVGGSGELFFGEGSRLTVL.

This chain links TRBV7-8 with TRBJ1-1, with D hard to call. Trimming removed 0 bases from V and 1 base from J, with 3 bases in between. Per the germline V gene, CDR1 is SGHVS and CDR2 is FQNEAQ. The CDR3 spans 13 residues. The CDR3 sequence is CASSLARNTEAFF. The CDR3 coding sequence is TGTGCCAGCAGCTTAGCCAGGAACACTGAAGCTTTCTTT.

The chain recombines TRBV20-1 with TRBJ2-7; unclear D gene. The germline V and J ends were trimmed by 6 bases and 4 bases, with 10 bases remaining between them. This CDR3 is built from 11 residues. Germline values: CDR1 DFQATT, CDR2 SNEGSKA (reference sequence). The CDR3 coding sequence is TGCAGTGCAGCGAAGGCGTACGAGCAGTACTTC. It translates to CSAAKAYEQYF.

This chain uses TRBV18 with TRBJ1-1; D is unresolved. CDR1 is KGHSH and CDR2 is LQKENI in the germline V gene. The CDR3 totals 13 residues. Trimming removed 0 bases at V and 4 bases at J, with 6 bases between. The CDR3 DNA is TGTGCCAGCTCACCACCGAGCGGCACTGAAGCTTTCTTT. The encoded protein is CASSPPSGTEAFF.

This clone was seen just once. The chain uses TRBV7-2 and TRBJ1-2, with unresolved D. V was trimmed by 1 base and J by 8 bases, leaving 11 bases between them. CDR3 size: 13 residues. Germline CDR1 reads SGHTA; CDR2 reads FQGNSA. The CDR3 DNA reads TGTGCCAGCAGCTTAGTTGCAGGCTACGGCTACACCTTC. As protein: CASSLVAGYGYTF.

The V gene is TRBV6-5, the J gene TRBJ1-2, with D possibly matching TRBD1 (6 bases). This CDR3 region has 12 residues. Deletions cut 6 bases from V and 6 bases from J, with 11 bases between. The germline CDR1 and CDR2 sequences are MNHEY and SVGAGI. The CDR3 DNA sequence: TGTGCCAGCAGACGTCCAGGGGATGGCTACACCTTC. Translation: CASRRPGDGYTF.

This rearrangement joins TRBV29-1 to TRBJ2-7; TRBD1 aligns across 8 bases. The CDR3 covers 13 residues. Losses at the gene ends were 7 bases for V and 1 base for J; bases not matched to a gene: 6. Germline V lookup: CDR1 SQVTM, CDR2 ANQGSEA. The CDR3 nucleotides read TGCAGCGCTGGGACAGGAAGATCCTACGAGCAGTACTTC. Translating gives CSAGTGRSYEQYF.

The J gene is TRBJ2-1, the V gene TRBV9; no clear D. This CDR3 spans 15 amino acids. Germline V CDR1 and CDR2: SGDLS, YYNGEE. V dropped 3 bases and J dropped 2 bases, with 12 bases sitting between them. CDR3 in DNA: TGTGCCAGCAGCGGCAACCTAGGTGCCTACAATGAGCAGTTCTTC. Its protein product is CASSGNLGAYNEQFF.

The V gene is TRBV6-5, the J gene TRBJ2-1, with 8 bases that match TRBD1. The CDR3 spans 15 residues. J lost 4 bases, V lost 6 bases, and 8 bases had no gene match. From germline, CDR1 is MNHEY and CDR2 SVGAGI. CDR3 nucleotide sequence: TGTGCCAGCAGATATGACAGGGGCGAGTACAATGAGCAGTTCTTC. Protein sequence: CASRYDRGEYNEQFF.

For the CDR3, the DNA is TGTGCCAGTACCCAGGACAGGGTAAGTCAGCCCCAGCATTTT. Its protein product is CASTQDRVSQPQHF. The V call is TRBV19, the J call TRBJ1-5, with 8 bases that match TRBD1. Germline V CDR1 and CDR2: LNHDA, SQIVND (reference sequence). Trimming cost V 7 bases and J 6 bases; bases outside gene matches: 8. This CDR3 contains 14 residues.

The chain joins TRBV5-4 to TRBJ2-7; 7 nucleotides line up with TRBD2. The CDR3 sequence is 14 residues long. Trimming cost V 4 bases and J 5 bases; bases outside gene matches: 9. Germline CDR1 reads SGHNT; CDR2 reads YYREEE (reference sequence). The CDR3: CASSLSGLRNEQYF. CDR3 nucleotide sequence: TGTGCCAGCAGCCTGTCGGGACTACGGAACGAGCAGTACTTC.

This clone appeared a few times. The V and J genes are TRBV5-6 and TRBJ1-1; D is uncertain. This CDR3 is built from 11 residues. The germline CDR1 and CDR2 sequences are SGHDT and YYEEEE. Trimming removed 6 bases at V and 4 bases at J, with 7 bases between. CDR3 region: CASNSGTEAFF. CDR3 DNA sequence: TGTGCCAGCAACTCCGGCACTGAAGCTTTCTTT.

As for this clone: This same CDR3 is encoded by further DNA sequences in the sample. CDR3 in amino acids: CASSLAGVATEAFF. CDR3 DNA sequence: TGTGCCAGCAGTTTAGCAGGGGTGGCCACTGAAGCTTTCTTT. The rearrangement links TRBV28 to TRBJ1-1, with a possible D match to TRBD1 (6 bases). The V gene's germline CDR1 is MDHEN and CDR2 SYDVKM. CDR3 length: 14 residues. Between the trimmed V and J ends, which lost 2 bases and 4 bases, there was a span of 11 bases. The whole variable domain, filled in from reference TRBV28 and TRBJ1-1, reads DVKVTQSSRYLVKRTGEKVFLECVQDMDHENMFWYRQDPGLGLRLIYFSYDVKMKEKGDIPEGYSVSREKKERFSLILESASTNQTSMYLCASSLAGVATEAFFGQGTRLTVV.

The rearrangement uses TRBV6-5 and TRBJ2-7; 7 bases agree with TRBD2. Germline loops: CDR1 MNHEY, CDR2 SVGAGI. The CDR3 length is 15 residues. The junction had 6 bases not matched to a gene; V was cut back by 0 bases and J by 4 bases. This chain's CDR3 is CASSYSWEGLYEQYF. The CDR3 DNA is TGTGCCAGCAGTTACTCTTGGGAGGGACTGTACGAGCAGTACTTC.

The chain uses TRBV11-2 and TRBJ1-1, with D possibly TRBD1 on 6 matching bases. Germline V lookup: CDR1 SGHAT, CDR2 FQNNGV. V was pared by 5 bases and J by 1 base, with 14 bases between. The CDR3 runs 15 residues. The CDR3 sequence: CASSQQGWGNTEAFF. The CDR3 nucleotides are TGTGCCAGCAGCCAACAGGGATGGGGGAACACTGAAGCTTTCTTT.

CDR3 residues: CASSSSGAYYEQYF. CDR3 sequence (DNA): TGTGCCAGCAGCTCTAGCGGGGCCTATTACGAGCAGTACTTC. This rearrangement joins TRBV28 to TRBJ2-7, with 9 bases identical to TRBD2. This CDR3 has 14 residues. The germline gives CDR1 MDHEN, CDR2 SYDVKM. Losses at the gene ends were 6 bases for V and 4 bases for J; bases not matched to a gene: 7.

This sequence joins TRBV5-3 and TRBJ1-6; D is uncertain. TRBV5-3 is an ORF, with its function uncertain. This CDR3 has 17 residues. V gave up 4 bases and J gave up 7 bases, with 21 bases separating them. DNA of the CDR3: TGTGCCAGAAGCCTTAATTTCCGACGGGGAGGGAATTCACCCCTCCACTTT. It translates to CARSLNFRRGGNSPLHF.

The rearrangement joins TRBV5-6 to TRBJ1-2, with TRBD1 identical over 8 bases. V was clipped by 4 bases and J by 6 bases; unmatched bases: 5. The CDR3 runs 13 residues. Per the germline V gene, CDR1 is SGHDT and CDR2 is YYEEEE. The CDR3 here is CASSAGQDDGYTF. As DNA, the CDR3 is TGTGCCAGCAGCGCGGGACAGGATGATGGCTACACCTTC.

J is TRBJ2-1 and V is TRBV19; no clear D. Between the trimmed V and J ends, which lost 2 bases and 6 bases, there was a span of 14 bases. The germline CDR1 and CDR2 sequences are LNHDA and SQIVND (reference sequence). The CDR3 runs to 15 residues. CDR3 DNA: TGTGCCAGTAGTATATCCTGGAGTCGGGTCAATGAGCAGTTCTTC. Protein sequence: CASSISWSRVNEQFF.

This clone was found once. The CDR3 nucleotides read TGTGCCATCAGTGAGTCTCGGCGGACAGCAAACTCCTACGAGCAGTACTTC. This gives the protein CAISESRRTANSYEQYF. The chain links TRBV10-3 to TRBJ2-7, with D possibly being TRBD1 (6 bases). In germline, CDR1 is ENHRY, CDR2 SYGVKD. This CDR3 is built from 17 residues. V lost 0 bases and J lost 0, with 15 bases in between.

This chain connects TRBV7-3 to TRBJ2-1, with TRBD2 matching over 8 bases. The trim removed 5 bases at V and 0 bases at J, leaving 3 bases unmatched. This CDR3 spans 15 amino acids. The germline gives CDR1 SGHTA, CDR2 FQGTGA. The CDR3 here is CASSPGRDSYNEQFF. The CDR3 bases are TGTGCCAGCAGCCCCGGGAGGGACTCCTACAATGAGCAGTTCTTC. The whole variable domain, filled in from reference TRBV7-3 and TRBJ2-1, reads GAGVSQTPSNKVTEKGKYVELRCDPISGHTALYWYRQSLGQGPEFLIYFQGTGAADDSGLPNDRFFAVRPEGSVSTLKIQRTERGDSAVYLCASSPGRDSYNEQFFGPGTRLTVL.

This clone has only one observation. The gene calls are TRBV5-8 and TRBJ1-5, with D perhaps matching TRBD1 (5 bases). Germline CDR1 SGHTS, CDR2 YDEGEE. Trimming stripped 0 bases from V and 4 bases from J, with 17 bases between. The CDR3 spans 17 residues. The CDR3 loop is CASSLGYRSLTNQPQHF. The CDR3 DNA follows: TGTGCCAGCAGCTTGGGGTACAGGAGCCTTACGAATCAGCCCCAGCATTTT.